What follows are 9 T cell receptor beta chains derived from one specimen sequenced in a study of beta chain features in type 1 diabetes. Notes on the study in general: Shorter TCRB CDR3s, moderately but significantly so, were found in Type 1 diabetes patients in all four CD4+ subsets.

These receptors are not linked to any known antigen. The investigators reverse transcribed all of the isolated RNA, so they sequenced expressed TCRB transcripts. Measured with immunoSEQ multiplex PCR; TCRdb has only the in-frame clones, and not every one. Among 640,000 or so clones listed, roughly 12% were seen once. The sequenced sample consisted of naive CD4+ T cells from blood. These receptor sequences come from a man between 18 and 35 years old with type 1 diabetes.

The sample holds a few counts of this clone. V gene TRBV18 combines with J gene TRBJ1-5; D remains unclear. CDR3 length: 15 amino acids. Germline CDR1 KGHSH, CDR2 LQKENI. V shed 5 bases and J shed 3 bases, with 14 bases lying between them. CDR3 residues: CASSWRGLPNQPQHF. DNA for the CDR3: TGTGCCAGCTCATGGCGCGGGTTACCCAATCAGCCCCAGCATTTT.

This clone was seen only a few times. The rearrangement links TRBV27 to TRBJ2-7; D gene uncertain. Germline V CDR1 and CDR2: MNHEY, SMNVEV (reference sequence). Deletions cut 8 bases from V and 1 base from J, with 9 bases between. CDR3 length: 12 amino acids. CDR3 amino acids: CASRTRSYEQYF. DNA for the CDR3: TGTGCCAGCCGAACCCGATCCTACGAGCAGTACTTC.

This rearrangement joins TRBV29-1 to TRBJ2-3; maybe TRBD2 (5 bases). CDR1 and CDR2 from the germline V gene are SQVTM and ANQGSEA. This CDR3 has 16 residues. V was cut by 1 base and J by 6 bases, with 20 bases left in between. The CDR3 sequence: CSVEGAQHGVADTQYF. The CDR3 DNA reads TGCAGCGTTGAAGGGGCGCAGCACGGGGTTGCGGATACGCAGTATTTT.

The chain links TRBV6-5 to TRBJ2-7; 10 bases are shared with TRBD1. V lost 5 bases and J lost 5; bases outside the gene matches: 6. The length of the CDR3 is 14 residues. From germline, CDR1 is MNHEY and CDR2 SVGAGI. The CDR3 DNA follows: TGTGCCAGCAGTCCGACAGGGGGCCCGGACGAGCAGTACTTC. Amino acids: CASSPTGGPDEQYF.

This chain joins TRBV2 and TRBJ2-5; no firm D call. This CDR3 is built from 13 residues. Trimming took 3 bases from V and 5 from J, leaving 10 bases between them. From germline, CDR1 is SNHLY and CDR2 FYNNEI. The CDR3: CASSERREETQYF. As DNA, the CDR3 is TGTGCCAGCAGTGAGCGACGCGAGGAGACCCAGTACTTC.

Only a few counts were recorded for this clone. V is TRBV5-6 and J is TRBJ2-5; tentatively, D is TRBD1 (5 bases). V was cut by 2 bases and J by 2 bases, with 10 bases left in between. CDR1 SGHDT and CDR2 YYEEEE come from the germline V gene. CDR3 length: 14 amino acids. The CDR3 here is CASSFGAAQETQYF. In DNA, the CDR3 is TGTGCCAGCAGCTTTGGGGCAGCTCAAGAGACCCAGTACTTC.

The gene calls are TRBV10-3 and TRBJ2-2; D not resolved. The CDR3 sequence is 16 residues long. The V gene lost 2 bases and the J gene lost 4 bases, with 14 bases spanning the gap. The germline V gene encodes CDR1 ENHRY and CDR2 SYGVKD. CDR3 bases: TGTGCCATCAGTGAGAGTACAGCAGAAGCCACCGGGGAGCTGTTTTTT. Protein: CAISESTAEATGELFF.

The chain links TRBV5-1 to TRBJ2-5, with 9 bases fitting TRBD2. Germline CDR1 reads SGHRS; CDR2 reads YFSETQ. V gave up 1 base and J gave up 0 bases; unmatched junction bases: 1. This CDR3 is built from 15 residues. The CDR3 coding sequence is TGCGCCAGCAGCTTGAAGCGGGGGGACCAAGAGACCCAGTACTTC. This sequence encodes CASSLKRGDQETQYF.

CDR3 in DNA: TGCGCCAGCAGCTCCAAACTAGCGGGGGGCCGCACAGATACGCAGTATTTT. This codes for CASSSKLAGGRTDTQYF. The V call is TRBV5-1, the J call TRBJ2-3, with 12 bases lining up with TRBD2. Per the germline V gene, CDR1 is SGHRS and CDR2 is YFSETQ. V trimming: 3 bases; J trimming: 1 base; junction bases outside the gene matches: 6. The CDR3 runs 17 residues.